The rows below give T cell receptor beta chains drawn from one sample of a study of blood T cell repertoires in COVID-19. The data were produced by immunoSEQ multiplex PCR, yet TCRdb's version contains in-frame clones alone and is incomplete. The data show hundreds of thousands of clones, about 93% seen once. Specimen: peripheral blood. These receptors all come from a woman in her late teens or twenties who had recovered from COVID-19. Both conserved end residues are part of each CDR3. A D gene is named only where the DNA matches it firmly. Clone size is shown for a subset of rows, as once, few, many or a class of expanded clone.

V,D,size,J,CDR3,DNA
TRBV27,TRBD1,few,TRBJ1-5,CASSLSGGRQPQHF,TGTGCCAGCAGTTTATCAGGGGGCCGGCAGCCCCAGCATTTT
TRBV5-1,TRBD1,NA,TRBJ2-3,CASSKLQGRTDTQYF,TGCGCCAGCAGCAAGTTACAGGGGAGAACAGATACGCAGTATTTT
TRBV24-1,NA,NA,TRBJ1-2,CATSVGLNYGYTF,TGTGCCACCAGTGTGGGGCTTAACTATGGCTACACCTTC
TRBV6-1,TRBD2,NA,TRBJ2-2,CASSEFFSGSNTGELFF,TGTGCCAGCAGTGAATTCTTTAGCGGGTCGAACACCGGGGAGCTGTTTTTT
TRBV4-3,TRBD1,NA,TRBJ2-2,CASSQEKTGLQTGELFF,TGCGCCAGCAGCCAAGAAAAGACAGGGCTCCAAACCGGGGAGCTGTTTTTT
TRBV6-5,TRBD1,NA,TRBJ1-5,CASSYLGQGSNQPQHF,TGTGCCAGCAGTTATCTCGGACAGGGAAGCAATCAGCCCCAGCATTTT
TRBV27,NA,NA,TRBJ1-1,CASSLSRFTEAFF,TGTGCCAGCAGTTTATCGCGCTTCACTGAAGCTTTCTTT
TRBV6-5,TRBD2,few,TRBJ2-2,CASSYEGGAFGRELFF,TGTGCCAGCAGTTACGAGGGAGGGGCTTTCGGACGGGAGCTGTTTTTT
TRBV19,NA,NA,TRBJ1-2,CASSVDKYYGYTF,TGTGCCAGTAGTGTGGACAAGTACTATGGCTACACCTTC
TRBV10-2,NA,NA,TRBJ1-4,CASRDSSGGEKLFF,TGCGCCAGCAGAGACTCCTCTGGAGGGGAAAAACTGTTTTTT
TRBV11-2,TRBD1,NA,TRBJ2-5,CASSLDRGLLETQYF,TGTGCCAGCAGCTTAGACAGGGGGCTGTTAGAGACCCAGTACTTC
TRBV30,NA,NA,TRBJ2-2,CAWSPTGDGELFF,TGTGCCTGGAGCCCCACGGGGGACGGGGAGCTGTTTTTT
TRBV5-1,TRBD2,NA,TRBJ2-1,CASSRTSGRPLSSYNEQFF,TGCGCCAGCAGTCGGACTAGCGGCCGCCCACTGAGCTCCTACAATGAGCAGTTCTTC
TRBV7-6,NA,NA,TRBJ2-6,CASSDTSSGANVLTF,TGTGCCAGCAGCGACACAAGCTCTGGGGCCAACGTCCTGACTTTC
TRBV28,NA,NA,TRBJ1-1,CASSLYRDEAFF,TGTGCCAGCAGTTTGTACAGGGATGAAGCTTTCTTT
TRBV11-3,TRBD1,NA,TRBJ1-2,CASSPRQSRQGASHGYTF,TGTGCCAGCAGCCCTCGGCAAAGTAGGCAGGGGGCGTCTCATGGCTACACCTTC
TRBV3-1/TRBV3-2,TRBD2,once,TRBJ2-3,CASSQVLAGVSADTQYF,TGTGCCAGCAGCCAAGTGCTAGCGGGAGTTTCCGCAGATACGCAGTATTTT
TRBV5-4,TRBD1,NA,TRBJ2-2,CASSSGTANTGELFF,TGTGCCAGCAGCTCCGGGACAGCGAACACCGGGGAGCTGTTTTTT
TRBV4-1,TRBD2,once,TRBJ2-1,CASSPPGTRDNEQFF,TGCGCCAGCAGCCCCCCCGGGACTAGAGACAATGAGCAGTTCTTC
TRBV12-5,TRBD2,NA,TRBJ2-5,CASGPAGTKETQYF,TGTGCTAGTGGTCCGGCGGGGACTAAAGAGACCCAGTACTTC
TRBV5-1,TRBD1,NA,TRBJ1-4,CASSFGTVNEKLFF,TGCGCCAGCAGCTTTGGGACAGTTAATGAAAAACTGTTTTTT
TRBV4-3,NA,NA,TRBJ2-3,CASSLRGLEGDTQYF,TGCGCCAGCAGCCTAAGAGGCCTGGAAGGAGATACGCAGTATTTT
TRBV5-6,NA,NA,TRBJ2-1,CASSRVAGPYNEQFF,TGTGCCAGCAGCCGGGTGGCGGGCCCTTACAATGAGCAGTTCTTC
TRBV5-5,TRBD1,few,TRBJ1-2,CASSVGTGTVDKGYTF,TGTGCCAGCAGCGTTGGAACCGGGACAGTGGATAAGGGCTACACCTTC
TRBV18,NA,NA,TRBJ2-2,CASSPRGLPAGELFF,TGTGCCAGCTCACCAAGGGGACTCCCGGCCGGGGAGCTGTTTTTT
TRBV12-3/TRBV12-4,NA,NA,TRBJ1-1,CASSRTVDAFF,TGTGCCAGCAGCCGGACAGTCGATGCTTTCTTT
TRBV9,TRBD2,NA,TRBJ2-3,CASSVALRLAGEGDTQYF,TGTGCCAGCAGCGTAGCTCTTCGGCTAGCGGGAGAGGGAGATACGCAGTATTTT
TRBV5-1,NA,NA,TRBJ2-3,CASSLSTGTDTQYF,TGCGCCAGCAGCTTATCTACGGGAACAGATACGCAGTATTTT
TRBV7-9,NA,few,TRBJ1-5,CASSHRGNQPQHF,TGTGCCAGCAGCCACCGAGGGAATCAGCCCCAGCATTTT
TRBV27,NA,NA,TRBJ1-1,CASSSVNTEAFF,TGTGCCAGCAGTTCGGTGAACACTGAAGCTTTCTTT
TRBV30,NA,NA,TRBJ1-2,CAWSVGPGPYGYTF,TGTGCCTGGAGTGTAGGCCCAGGGCCCTATGGCTACACCTTC
TRBV5-4,TRBD1,NA,TRBJ1-2,CASSFGQAPYYGYTF,TGTGCCAGCAGCTTCGGACAGGCACCCTACTATGGCTACACCTTC
TRBV14,NA,NA,TRBJ1-2,CASSQAPRAGYGYTF,TGTGCCAGCAGCCAAGCCCCTCGAGCGGGTTATGGCTACACCTTC
TRBV11-2,TRBD1,few,TRBJ1-2,CASSKPDRDYGYTF,TGTGCCAGCAGCAAGCCGGACAGGGACTATGGCTACACCTTC
TRBV20-1,NA,NA,TRBJ1-1,CSASVGSYMNTEAFF,TGCAGTGCTAGTGTCGGGAGCTACATGAACACTGAAGCTTTCTTT
TRBV14,TRBD2,few,TRBJ2-2,CASSPREDPQGLFF,TGTGCCAGCAGCCCCCGGGAGGACCCTCAGGGGCTGTTTTTT
TRBV5-1,NA,NA,TRBJ1-1,CASSPRRGTEAFF,TGCGCCAGCAGCCCGAGGCGTGGCACTGAAGCTTTCTTT
TRBV19,TRBD2,NA,TRBJ2-3,CASSTRRLADQSSTDTQYF,TGTGCCAGTAGTACCCGTCGACTAGCGGACCAATCTAGCACAGATACGCAGTATTTT
TRBV4-1,NA,NA,TRBJ1-2,CASSQAPRENYGYTF,TGCGCCAGCAGCCAAGCCCCCAGGGAAAACTATGGCTACACCTTC
TRBV19,TRBD1,NA,TRBJ2-5,CASSIVGTGAIGTQYF,TGTGCCAGTAGTATAGTCGGGACAGGGGCGATTGGGACCCAGTACTTC
TRBV7-6,TRBD2,NA,TRBJ2-2,CASSLGLAGRTGELFF,TGTGCCAGCAGCTTAGGACTAGCGGGACGGACCGGGGAGCTGTTTTTT
TRBV7-9,NA,NA,TRBJ2-2,CASSSPGGSEGTGELFF,TGTGCCAGCAGCTCTCCTGGGGGGAGCGAGGGTACCGGGGAGCTGTTTTTT
TRBV19,TRBD2,NA,TRBJ2-1,CASSIDPGGRGNEQFF,TGTGCCAGTAGTATTGATCCGGGAGGTCGCGGGAATGAGCAGTTCTTC
TRBV6-5,NA,NA,TRBJ2-5,CASTLFQRGETQYF,TGTGCCAGCACCCTGTTTCAGAGAGGGGAGACCCAGTACTTC
TRBV5-1,NA,NA,TRBJ2-5,CASSLEAAGAQETQYF,TGCGCCAGCAGCTTGGAGGCGGCGGGGGCCCAAGAGACCCAGTACTTC
TRBV11-2,NA,NA,TRBJ1-6,CASSLNYSPLHF,TGTGCCAGCAGCTTAAACTATTCACCCCTCCACTTT
TRBV5-1,NA,few,TRBJ2-1,CASSLDRELNEQFF,TGCGCCAGCAGCTTGGACAGGGAACTCAATGAGCAGTTCTTC
TRBV28,TRBD1,NA,TRBJ1-4,CASSRGGQGAFDEKLFF,TGTGCCAGCAGTCGGGGGGGACAGGGGGCGTTCGATGAAAAACTGTTTTTT
TRBV12-3/TRBV12-4,NA,NA,TRBJ2-5,CASSLTAETQYF,TGTGCCAGCAGCCTAACCGCAGAGACCCAGTACTTC
TRBV4-3,TRBD2,NA,TRBJ2-2,CASSQGTSGTGGELFF,TGCGCCAGCAGCCAAGGGACTAGCGGGACGGGCGGGGAGCTGTTTTTT
TRBV10-3,TRBD2,NA,TRBJ2-1,CAISDGGINEQFF,TGTGCCATCAGTGACGGGGGGATCAATGAGCAGTTCTTC
TRBV29-1,NA,NA,TRBJ1-2,CSVSQGSGYTF,TGCAGCGTTAGCCAGGGGAGCGGCTACACCTTC
TRBV7-9,TRBD2,NA,TRBJ2-1,CASKTPGLPYNEQFF,TGTGCCAGCAAAACCCCGGGACTACCCTACAATGAGCAGTTCTTC
TRBV5-4,TRBD2,NA,TRBJ2-5,CASSPGLAGSGQETQYF,TGTGCCAGCAGCCCGGGACTAGCGGGAAGCGGCCAAGAGACCCAGTACTTC
TRBV28,TRBD1,NA,TRBJ1-5,CASSQDRGGVGNQPQHF,TGTGCCAGCAGTCAAGACAGGGGGGGGGTAGGCAATCAGCCCCAGCATTTT
TRBV12-5,TRBD1,NA,TRBJ1-6,CASGLTTGASPLHF,TGTGCTAGTGGTTTGACTACAGGGGCTTCACCCCTCCACTTT
TRBV7-9,TRBD1,NA,TRBJ1-5,CASSPGGQGRLGQPQHF,TGTGCCAGCAGCCCAGGAGGACAGGGGAGATTGGGTCAGCCCCAGCATTTT
TRBV24-1,NA,once,TRBJ2-5,CATSDFLWASTGQETQYF,TGTGCCACCAGTGATTTCCTTTGGGCCTCGACGGGGCAAGAGACCCAGTACTTC
TRBV5-4,NA,NA,TRBJ1-5,CASSLGPNQPQHF,TGTGCCAGCAGCTTGGGGCCCAATCAGCCCCAGCATTTT